This T cell receptor beta chain was sequenced in a study of blood T cell repertoires in COVID-19. Study-level information: Samples came from the United States, Italy and Spain, spanning acute and convalescent COVID-19. The analysed material was cDNA or gDNA that came from T cells, B-cell-depleted T cells, or PBMCs.

As processed by the authors: Estimates of nucleated cell counts were drawn from the amplification of reference gene primers. Sequencing used immunoSEQ multiplex PCR; TCRdb keeps in-frame clones, though not all of them. The D gene and trimming were derived from the DNA, and the V and J assignments and clone size from that table. The sample consists of some 150,000 clones, roughly 90% of them appearing once. The CDR3 covers 16 residues. V was shortened by 5 bases and J by 8 bases, with 24 bases between the two germline ends. Germline V CDR1 and CDR2: SGHVS, FNYEAQ. The chain is built from TRBV7-6 and TRBJ1-1; D perhaps matches TRBD1 (5 bases). The sequenced sample consisted of peripheral blood. This TCR was recovered from a man between 60 and 75 years old with acute or convalescent COVID-19. In nucleotides, the CDR3 is TGTGCCAGCAGCCCCATAGCTCGCGCGGGGGAAGCCGAAGCTTTCTTT. This gives the protein CASSPIARAGEAEAFF. The whole variable domain, remainder taken from reference TRBV7-6 and TRBJ1-1, is GAGVSQSPRYKVTKRGQDVALRCDPISGHVSLYWYRQALGQGPEFLTYFNYEAQQDKSGLPNDRFSAERPEGSISTLTIQRTEQRDSAMYRCASSPIARAGEAEAFFGQGTRLTVV.